The clone carrying this T cell receptor (beta chain) was observed a single time. The target antigen is unknown. PCR involved 60 Vbeta and 13 Jbeta primers. The protocol was immunoSEQ multiplex PCR, while the TCRdb copy is restricted to in-frame clones and leaves out a portion. The sample holds nearly 110,000 clones, around 74% seen once. The sample comes from a study of cytomegalovirus exposure and HLA in healthy donors. Findings of the study overall: An observed cluster of highly shared sequence variants was recorded as a likely sequencing artifact. The authors enumerated 150 to 200 TCR beta chains as linked to cytomegalovirus. In an earlier analysis, in 620 or so donors, most V segments appeared productive either ~87% or ~30% of the time.

It was healthy bone marrow donors who served as donors. V lost 7 bases, J lost 1 base, and 9 bases stayed unmatched. The length of the CDR3 is 15 residues. The germline CDR1 and CDR2 sequences are SQVTM and ANQGSEA. This TCR came from a woman between 40 and 50 years old in good health and CMV-seropositive. The sample consisted of PBMCs. The chain has TRBV29-1 and TRBJ1-2, with 10 nucleotides matching TRBD1. The CDR3 coding sequence is TGCAGCGCCGCCGGGACAGGGGCAGATAACTATGGCTACACCTTC. Its protein is CSAAGTGADNYGYTF.